This entry lists 28 T cell receptor beta chains sequenced from one sample in a study of OX40 agonist ivuxolimab in advanced cancers. Clones were sequenced by immunoSEQ multiplex PCR, and TCRdb holds only the in-frame ones, with some missing. The sample records tens of thousands of clones, around 82% being singletons. Sequenced here: CD4+ or CD8+ T cells sorted from blood, sampled in a trial of the OX40 agonist ivuxolimab. These receptors all stem from an adult with an advanced solid tumor such as melanoma, head and neck, liver or kidney cancer.

The chain links TRBV4-3 to TRBJ2-5, with TRBD1 matching 7 bases. This CDR3 contains 15 residues. With V trimmed by 4 bases and J by 4 bases, 9 bases remained unmatched. Germline V CDR1 and CDR2: LGHNA, YSLEER. CDR3 region: CASSLNDRVRETQYF. In DNA, the CDR3 is TGCGCCAGCAGCCTCAATGACAGGGTCCGAGAGACCCAGTACTTC.

The V gene is TRBV5-1, the J gene TRBJ1-2; D not resolved. CDR1 SGHRS and CDR2 YFSETQ come from the germline V gene. This CDR3 is built from 13 residues. Trimming shortened V by 6 bases and J by 5 bases, and 14 bases separated the two germline ends. CDR3: CASMWVIQYGYTF. CDR3 sequence (DNA): TGCGCCAGCATGTGGGTAATTCAGTATGGCTACACCTTC.

The J gene is TRBJ1-2, the V gene TRBV7-9; D is possibly TRBD1 (6 bases). The ends were cut back, 4 bases at V and 3 bases at J, with 6 bases in the middle. Germline V gene lookup returns CDR1 SEHNR and CDR2 FQNEAQ (reference sequence). The CDR3 spans 12 residues. The CDR3 spells CASSWTDYGYTF. The DNA for the CDR3 is TGTGCCAGCAGCTGGACAGACTATGGCTACACCTTC.

CDR3 region: CASSLETGTGYNEQFF. CDR3 coding DNA: TGTGCCAGCAGCTTAGAGACCGGGACAGGGTACAATGAGCAGTTCTTC. The chain carries TRBV7-2 and TRBJ2-1; 9 nucleotides align to TRBD1. The CDR3 covers 16 residues. Unmatched junction bases numbered 5, after V lost 1 base and J lost 4 bases. Germline V gene sequence: CDR1 SGHTA, CDR2 FQGNSA.

The chain has TRBV5-4 and TRBJ1-2; weak D call: TRBD1 (5 bases). The CDR3 spans 16 residues. Per germline, CDR1 SGHNT and CDR2 YYREEE (reference sequence). Trimming left V 4 bases short and J 7 bases short, with 23 bases between. The CDR3 sequence: CASSQAYNRGEGGYTF. Written as DNA, the CDR3 is TGTGCCAGCAGCCAAGCCTACAACCGAGGGGAGGGTGGCTACACCTTC.

V is TRBV19 and J is TRBJ2-6; 9 nucleotides line up with TRBD1. The CDR3 sequence is 18 residues long. The V segment lost 9 bases and the J segment 2 bases; nucleotides outside the gene matches: 14. Germline CDR1 and CDR2: LNHDA and SQIVND (reference sequence). The CDR3 nucleotides are TGTGCCAGCCTCACCTTGGGACAGGGAGGGCCTGGGGCCAACGTCCTGACTTTC. This translates into CASLTLGQGGPGANVLTF.

The genes are TRBV7-3 and TRBJ1-6; TRBD1 aligns across 8 bases. Germline assignment: CDR1 SGHTA and CDR2 FQGTGA. V lost 5 bases to trimming and J lost 10 bases; unmatched junction nucleotides: 13. The length of the CDR3 is 16 residues. CDR3 protein: CASSLEGRTGRSPLHF. The CDR3 DNA reads as TGTGCCAGCAGCCTCGAGGGCAGGACAGGGCGATCACCCCTCCACTTT.

This clone was recorded a few times. This CDR3 is CASSWGALQETQYF. In DNA, the CDR3 is TGTGCCAGCAGCTGGGGGGCTCTCCAAGAGACCCAGTACTTC. This chain joins TRBV7-8 and TRBJ2-5; D is possibly TRBD1 or TRBD2 (6 bases each). Per the germline V gene, CDR1 is SGHVS and CDR2 is FQNEAQ. Trimming stripped 4 bases from V and 1 base from J, with 10 bases between. CDR3 length: 14 residues.

The V and J genes are TRBV2 and TRBJ1-4; 7 nucleotides match TRBD1. Trimming cost V 8 bases and J 7 bases; bases outside gene matches: 7. This CDR3 comprises 13 residues. Germline CDR1 and CDR2: SNHLY and FYNNEI. In DNA, the CDR3 is TGTGCCAGCGGACAGGACGGAGGTGAAAAACTGTTTTTT. This gives the protein CASGQDGGEKLFF.

The genes are TRBV2 and TRBJ1-2; the D is unclear. The germline gives CDR1 SNHLY, CDR2 FYNNEI. The CDR3 runs 15 residues. Trimming pared 6 bases from V and 3 bases from J, leaving 17 bases between. CDR3 DNA: TGTGCCAGCAGAGCCGGACGAGCATCCTACTATGGCTACACCTTC. It translates to CASRAGRASYYGYTF.

The rearrangement joins TRBV7-6 to TRBJ2-5; D possibly corresponds to TRBD2 (7 bases). The V gene's germline CDR1 is SGHVS and CDR2 FNYEAQ. The CDR3 is 15 amino acids. V lost 1 base, J lost 5 bases, and 14 bases lay in between. The CDR3 protein is CASSLVAGEGETQYF. For the CDR3, the DNA is TGTGCCAGCAGCTTAGTGGCAGGGGAGGGGGAGACCCAGTACTTC.

This chain joins TRBV6-1 and TRBJ1-1; D ambiguous. Germline-derived CDR1 and CDR2 are MNHNS and SASEGT. The CDR3 runs to 14 residues. V was clipped by 5 bases and J by 0 bases, with 10 bases between them. This CDR3 is CASSWGTVNTEAFF. DNA of the CDR3: TGTGCCAGCAGTTGGGGTACCGTGAACACTGAAGCTTTCTTT.

This sequence joins TRBV4-1 and TRBJ1-5, with 8 bases identical to TRBD1. The CDR3 length is 15 residues. V lost 1 base to trimming and J lost 4 bases; unmatched junction nucleotides: 3. The V gene's germline CDR1 is MGHRA and CDR2 YSYEKL. The CDR3 DNA follows: TGCGCCAGCAGCCAAGGACAGGGGCAGAATCAGCCCCAGCATTTT. This codes for CASSQGQGQNQPQHF.

V and J are TRBV11-3 and TRBJ1-2; no firm D call. The CDR3 has 12 amino acids. CDR1 and CDR2 from the germline V gene are SGHNT and YENEEA. The germline V and J ends were trimmed by 5 bases and 5 bases, with 9 bases remaining between them. In nucleotides, the CDR3 is TGTGCCAGCAGCGAGGGAGTTTATGGCTACACCTTC. It yields the protein CASSEGVYGYTF.

The chain is built from TRBV9 and TRBJ2-3; D unclear. Germline V lookup: CDR1 SGDLS, CDR2 YYNGEE. V dropped 4 bases and J dropped 2 bases, with 17 bases sitting between them. The CDR3 runs to 16 residues. The CDR3, as DNA: TGTGCCAGCAGCTCCCAGGCGTCGCCCAACACAGATACGCAGTATTTT. Its protein is CASSSQASPNTDTQYF.

The chain couples TRBV4-3 to TRBJ1-5, with TRBD1 as a possible D gene (5 bases). Germline CDR1 is LGHNA and CDR2 is YSLEER. This CDR3 is 13 amino acids long. Trimming removed 0 bases from V and 10 bases from J, with 10 bases in between. Here the CDR3 DNA reads TGCGCCAGCAGCCAAGAGTTGGACAACCCCCAGCATTTT. It translates to CASSQELDNPQHF.

The chain combines TRBV7-3 with TRBJ2-7, with 10 nucleotides matching TRBD1. Trimming cost V 4 bases and J 3 bases; bases outside gene matches: 18. Germline loops: CDR1 SGHTA, CDR2 FQGTGA. This CDR3 is 19 amino acids long. The CDR3 loop reads CASSSPGDRGLPCFYEQYF. Written as DNA, the CDR3 is TGTGCCAGCAGCTCCCCTGGGGACAGGGGCCTTCCATGCTTCTACGAGCAGTACTTC.

The chain links TRBV2 to TRBJ2-1; 9 bases fit TRBD2. This CDR3 spans 15 amino acids. CDR1 is SNHLY and CDR2 is FYNNEI in the germline V gene. The ends lost 6 bases at V and 5 bases at J; junction bases unmatched: 8. The CDR3 nucleotides are TGTGCCAGCAGCACGGCGGGGGGGCATAACAATGAGCAGTTCTTC. Translating it yields CASSTAGGHNNEQFF. The whole variable domain, remainder taken from reference TRBV2 and TRBJ2-1, is EPEVTQTPSHQVTQMGQEVILRCVPISNHLYFYWYRQILGQKVEFLVSFYNNEISEKSEIFDDQFSVERPDGSNFTLKIRSTKLEDSAMYFCASSTAGGHNNEQFFGPGTRLTVL.

This chain uses TRBV10-3 with TRBJ1-6; D is perhaps TRBD1 (5 bases). This CDR3 is 14 amino acids long. Trimming shortened V by 3 bases and J by 8 bases, and 11 bases separated the two germline ends. Germline CDR1 reads ENHRY; CDR2 reads SYGVKD. CDR3 in amino acids: CAISDSGTDSPLHF. CDR3 DNA sequence: TGTGCCATCAGTGACAGTGGGACGGATTCACCCCTCCACTTT.

The genes are TRBV4-3 and TRBJ1-2, with 7 bases aligning to TRBD1. The V segment lost 0 bases and the J segment 4 bases; nucleotides outside the gene matches: 5. This CDR3 has 15 amino acids. Germline CDR1 and CDR2: LGHNA and YSLEER. CDR3 in DNA: TGCGCCAGCAGCCAAGAGACAGGGTCCCTCTATGGCTACACCTTC. Protein sequence: CASSQETGSLYGYTF.

The chain recombines TRBV5-1 with TRBJ1-2, with a possible D match to TRBD1 (6 bases). This CDR3 spans 13 amino acids. V lost 4 bases to trimming and J lost 2 bases, with 9 bases between them. Germline V gives CDR1 SGHRS, CDR2 YFSETQ. DNA of the CDR3: TGCGCCAGCAGCAACACAGGGAACTATGGCTACACCTTC. It encodes CASSNTGNYGYTF.

This clone was counted only a few times. The V and J genes are TRBV5-6 and TRBJ1-5; a possible D gene is TRBD1 (5 bases). The V gene lost 4 bases and the J gene lost 3 bases, with 11 bases spanning the gap. This CDR3 comprises 14 residues. The germline V gene encodes CDR1 SGHDT and CDR2 YYEEEE. The CDR3 nucleotides are TGTGCCAGCAGCCCGGGACGGGTCAATCAGCCCCAGCATTTT. Residues: CASSPGRVNQPQHF. The full variable domain, in which reference TRBV5-6 and TRBJ1-5 provide the parts outside the CDR3, is DAGVTQSPTHLIKTRGQQVTLRCSPKSGHDTVSWYQQALGQGPQFIFQYYEEEERQRGNFPDRFSGHQFPNYSSELNVNALLLGDSALYLCASSPGRVNQPQHFGDGTRLSIL.

The V call is TRBV5-1, the J call TRBJ2-1, with unresolved D. This CDR3 has 13 amino acids. Germline V gene lookup returns CDR1 SGHRS and CDR2 YFSETQ. V was trimmed by 0 bases and J by 3 bases, leaving 4 bases between them. CDR3 sequence (DNA): TGCGCCAGCAGCTTGGACCACTACAATGAGCAGTTCTTC. Protein: CASSLDHYNEQFF.

This clone was seen a handful of times. CDR3 amino acids: CASSEGAQPQHF. CDR3 nucleotides: TGTGCCAGCAGTGAGGGGGCTCAGCCCCAGCATTTT. The genes are TRBV6-1 and TRBJ1-5; perhaps TRBD1 as D (6 bases). Germline V gene data show CDR1 as MNHNS and CDR2 as SASEGT. V dropped 3 bases and J dropped 6 bases, with 6 bases sitting between them. CDR3 length equals 12 residues.

This chain joins TRBV6-5 and TRBJ1-2; 9 nucleotides agree with TRBD1. Germline trimming cut 8 bases from V and 5 bases from J; bases unmatched to any gene: 9. Germline CDR1 and CDR2: MNHEY and SVGAGI. This CDR3 region has 14 residues. The CDR3 sequence is CASATGGPPYGYTF. The CDR3 DNA sequence: TGTGCCAGCGCCACAGGGGGCCCCCCGTATGGCTACACCTTC.

The gene calls are TRBV5-1 and TRBJ1-6; 9 nucleotides agree with TRBD1. The germline gives CDR1 SGHRS, CDR2 YFSETQ. The junction had 9 bases not matched to a gene; V was cut back by 3 bases and J by 11 bases. The CDR3 has 15 residues. The CDR3 bases are TGCGCCAGCAGCTCCTCCGGGACAGGGTCGACACCCCTCCACTTT. This codes for CASSSSGTGSTPLHF.

V is TRBV10-1 and J is TRBJ2-2, with D unclear. Deletions cut 9 bases from V and 2 bases from J, with 10 bases between. The CDR3 spans 13 residues. Germline values: CDR1 WNHNN, CDR2 SYGVQD (reference sequence). The CDR3 nucleotides are TGCGCCAGTACTGACCCAAACACCGGGGAGCTGTTTTTT. Protein product: CASTDPNTGELFF.

In this sample, this clone turned up once. The V and J genes are TRBV10-3 and TRBJ1-1; TRBD1 aligns across 12 bases. Losses at the gene ends were 8 bases for V and 0 bases for J; bases not matched to a gene: 19. The CDR3 has 20 amino acids. Germline V gene sequence: CDR1 ENHRY, CDR2 SYGVKD. The CDR3 reads CAIFPGTGGLGSLMNTEAFF. The CDR3 DNA reads as TGTGCCATCTTCCCCGGGACAGGGGGCTTAGGTTCTTTGATGAACACTGAAGCTTTCTTT.